This entry features one T cell receptor beta chain sequence. The data were taken from a study of blood T cell repertoires in COVID-19. For the study at large: Nucleic acid was either cDNA or gDNA, and it came from T cells, B-cell-depleted T cells, or PBMCs.

In the study's own analysis: By means of reference gene primer amplification, nucleated cell counts were estimated. The assay was immunoSEQ multiplex PCR, and TCRdb's table has in-frame clones only and misses some. V and J calls plus clone size are reproduced from that table; the DNA served to infer D and trimming. The data hold some 260,000 clones, with approximately 90% observed a single time. The CDR3 runs to 14 residues. Trimming shortened V by 0 bases and J by 1 base, and 4 bases separated the two germline ends. The germline gives CDR1 SGHRS, CDR2 YFSETQ. Grouping used clinical history reported by participants in a survey and questionnaire.

The source material was PBMCs or T cells enriched from blood (not recorded which). V is TRBV5-1 and J is TRBJ2-2, with D uncertain. The sequence was collected from a woman in her twenties or thirties with acute COVID-19. Here the CDR3 DNA reads TGCGCCAGCAGCTTGGTCCTGAACACCGGGGAGCTGTTTTTT. As protein: CASSLVLNTGELFF. Together with reference TRBV5-1 and TRBJ2-2, the CDR3 gives the full variable domain: KAGVTQTPRYLIKTRGQQVTLSCSPISGHRSVSWYQQTPGQGLQFLFEYFSETQRNKGNFPGRFSGRQFSNSRSEMNVSTLELGDSALYLCASSLVLNTGELFFGEGSRLTVL.